This paragraph covers one T cell receptor beta chain sequence. Its antigen is not known. The data were produced by immunoSEQ multiplex PCR, yet TCRdb's version contains in-frame clones alone and is incomplete. The profile shows around 300,000 clones, around 90% of them singletons. These data are taken from a study of Ad26.COV2.S vaccination and SARS-CoV-2 variants. Across the whole study: Vaccine-arm donor from the placebo-controlled COV1001 Ad26.COV2.S trial. Recipients of Ad26.COV2.S got it intramuscularly, once or twice 56 days apart. Findings and caveats of the study: Once vaccination had occurred, spike-specific CD8+ and CD4+ T cell responses reportedly showed substantial breadth.

Trimming cost V 4 bases and J 7 bases, with 18 bases left between them. The V gene's germline CDR1 is SGHRS and CDR2 YFSETQ. CDR3 length: 15 amino acids. Treatment of the sample: around 19 received Ad26.COV2.S at low or high dose, single or two shots; about 5 received placebo; per-sample allocation not given. Sample collection was performed on day 63 after the first vaccine or placebo injection. The donor was a Boston adult aged 18-55 years. The rearrangement links TRBV5-1 to TRBJ1-3; D remains unclear. The TCR comes from a person between 18 and 65 years old who received the Ad26.COV2.S COVID-19 vaccine or a placebo. The sequenced sample was peripheral blood, obtained in a trial of Ad26.COV2.S vaccine versus placebo. The CDR3 loop is CASSTGGGMINTIYF. The CDR3, as DNA: TGCGCCAGCAGCACCGGAGGCGGGATGATCAACACCATATATTTT.